Listed below are T cell receptor beta chains from one sample, sequenced in a study of control samples from healthy donors and cancer patients. Measured with immunoSEQ multiplex PCR; TCRdb has only the in-frame clones, and not every one. The table includes about 130,000 clones, around 90% detected once. The sample consisted of blood. The receptor source for this set is a man younger than 35 in good health. Both conserved end residues are part of each CDR3. D genes are given only for firm matches.

j_call: TRBJ1-2
d_call: TRBD1
v_call: TRBV5-4
cdr3_length: 16
cdr3_aa: CASSATGQGVDYGYTF

j_call: TRBJ1-6
d_call: -
v_call: TRBV11-2
cdr3_length: 16
cdr3_aa: CASSRPLGRVDSPLHF

j_call: TRBJ2-7
d_call: -
v_call: TRBV7-9
cdr3_length: 12
cdr3_aa: CASSAGPYEQYF

j_call: TRBJ2-4
d_call: -
v_call: TRBV7-2
cdr3_length: 15
cdr3_aa: CASSLDRLAKNIQYF

j_call: TRBJ1-4
d_call: -
v_call: TRBV7-9
cdr3_length: 15
cdr3_aa: CASSVPGAANEKLFF

j_call: TRBJ1-1
d_call: -
v_call: TRBV10-3
cdr3_length: 13
cdr3_aa: CAISPTANTEAFF

j_call: TRBJ1-2
d_call: -
v_call: TRBV5-4
cdr3_length: 18
cdr3_aa: CASSLEVLGAYRGGGYTF

j_call: TRBJ1-5
d_call: -
v_call: TRBV25-1
cdr3_length: 12
cdr3_aa: CASMGVNQPQHF

j_call: TRBJ1-1
d_call: TRBD1
v_call: TRBV4-1
cdr3_length: 15
cdr3_aa: CASSPLGQGDTEAFF

j_call: TRBJ2-1
d_call: TRBD2
v_call: TRBV11-2
cdr3_length: 15
cdr3_aa: CASSPLAGEGNEQFF

j_call: TRBJ2-3
d_call: -
v_call: TRBV7-6
cdr3_length: 15
cdr3_aa: CASSLAVDFTDTQYF

j_call: TRBJ2-5
d_call: -
v_call: TRBV9
cdr3_length: 15
cdr3_aa: CASSVDPGIRETQYF

j_call: TRBJ1-2
d_call: TRBD1
v_call: TRBV9
cdr3_length: 13
cdr3_aa: CASNPRGLGGYTF

j_call: TRBJ1-4
d_call: TRBD1
v_call: TRBV7-3
cdr3_length: 15
cdr3_aa: CASSLGDRANEKLFF

j_call: TRBJ2-3
d_call: -
v_call: TRBV28
cdr3_length: 15
cdr3_aa: CASSLGATSTDTQYF

j_call: TRBJ1-5
d_call: TRBD1
v_call: TRBV27
cdr3_length: 16
cdr3_aa: CASSLLGGQTRQPQHF

j_call: TRBJ1-2
d_call: -
v_call: TRBV10-3
cdr3_length: 13
cdr3_aa: CAIRREGNYGYTF

j_call: TRBJ2-3
d_call: TRBD2
v_call: TRBV11-1
cdr3_length: 15
cdr3_aa: CASSLIAGVTDTQYF

j_call: TRBJ2-2
d_call: -
v_call: TRBV10-3
cdr3_length: 14
cdr3_aa: CAITQGGNTGELFF

j_call: TRBJ1-6
d_call: TRBD1
v_call: TRBV5-1
cdr3_length: 14
cdr3_aa: CASSRGQDNSPLHF